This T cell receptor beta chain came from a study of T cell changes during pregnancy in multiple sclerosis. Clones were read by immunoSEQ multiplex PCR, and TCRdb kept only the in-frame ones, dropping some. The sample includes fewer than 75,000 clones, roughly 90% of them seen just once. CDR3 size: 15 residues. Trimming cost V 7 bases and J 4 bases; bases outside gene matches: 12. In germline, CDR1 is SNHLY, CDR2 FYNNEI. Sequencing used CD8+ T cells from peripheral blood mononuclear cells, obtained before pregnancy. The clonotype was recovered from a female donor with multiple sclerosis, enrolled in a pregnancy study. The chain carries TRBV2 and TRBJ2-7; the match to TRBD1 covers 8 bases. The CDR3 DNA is TGTGCCAGCAATCTACCGGGACAGGCGGGTTACGAGCAGTACTTC. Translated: CASNLPGQAGYEQYF. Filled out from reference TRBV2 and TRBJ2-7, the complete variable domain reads EPEVTQTPSHQVTQMGQEVILRCVPISNHLYFYWYRQILGQKVEFLVSFYNNEISEKSEIFDDQFSVERPDGSNFTLKIRSTKLEDSAMYFCASNLPGQAGYEQYFGPGTRLTVT.